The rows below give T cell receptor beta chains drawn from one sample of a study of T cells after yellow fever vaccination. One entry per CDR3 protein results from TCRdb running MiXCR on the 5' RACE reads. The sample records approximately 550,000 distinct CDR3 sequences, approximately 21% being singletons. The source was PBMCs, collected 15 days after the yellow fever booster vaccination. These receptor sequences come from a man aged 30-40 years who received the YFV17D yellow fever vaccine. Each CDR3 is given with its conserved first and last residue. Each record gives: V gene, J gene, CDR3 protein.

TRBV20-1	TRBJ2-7	CSARDALGYEQYF
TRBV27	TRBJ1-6	CASRQGGNSPLHF
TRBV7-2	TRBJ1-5	CASSPGQNQPQHF
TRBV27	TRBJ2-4	CASSLYSGTRGNIQYF
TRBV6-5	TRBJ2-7	CASSYSTGQGRYEQYF
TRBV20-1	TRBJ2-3	CSALTNRAADTQYF
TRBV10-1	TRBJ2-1	CASSGTSGGLYNEQFF
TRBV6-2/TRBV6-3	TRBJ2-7	CASKRLAGAYEQYF
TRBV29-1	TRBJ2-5	CSAWRTSGRVETQYF
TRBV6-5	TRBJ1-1	CASSHGQGQAEAFF
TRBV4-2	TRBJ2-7	CASSPQGGSTSYEQYF
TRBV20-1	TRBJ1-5	CSARAISNQPQHF
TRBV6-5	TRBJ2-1	CASRLTSGSSYNEQFF
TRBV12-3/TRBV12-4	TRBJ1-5	CASSIDSSNQPQHF
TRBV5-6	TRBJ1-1	CASSLGRTEAFF
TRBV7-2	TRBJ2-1	CASSFSAGSNEQFF
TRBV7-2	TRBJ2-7	CASSPGTSGRGEQYF
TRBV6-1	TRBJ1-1	CASSDATGVFNMNTEAFF
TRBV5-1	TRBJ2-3	CASSLATLAQDTQYF
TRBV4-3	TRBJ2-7	CASSQAGQGEQYF
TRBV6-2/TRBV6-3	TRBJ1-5	CASNKGISGNQPQHF
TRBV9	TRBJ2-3	CASSVDRDTDTQYF
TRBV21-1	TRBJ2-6	CASSKKGGFPDHGANVLTF
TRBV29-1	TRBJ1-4	CSVRYLGEKLFF
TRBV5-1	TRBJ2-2	CASSGTAGTGELFF
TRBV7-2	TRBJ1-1	CASSYLRGENTEAFF
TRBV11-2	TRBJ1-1	CASESGVNTEAFF
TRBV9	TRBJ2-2	CASSPGVAAFPGELFF
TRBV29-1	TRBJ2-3	CSVLTRGQTDTQYF
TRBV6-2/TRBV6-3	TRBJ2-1	CASSRTGTREYNEQFF
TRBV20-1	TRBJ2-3	CSARDADTQYF
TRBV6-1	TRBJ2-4	CASSQGLAGGWDIQYF
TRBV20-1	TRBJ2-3	CSARTGANTQYF
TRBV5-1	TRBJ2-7	CASSLRSDATYEQYF
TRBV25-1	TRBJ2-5	CASSGSRLETQYF
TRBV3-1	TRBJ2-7	CASSHSQPKDGLRSYEQYF
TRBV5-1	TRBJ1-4	CASSLDRPGWEKLFF
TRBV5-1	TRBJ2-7	CASSSGTGSFEQYF
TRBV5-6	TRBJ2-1	CASSWEYSEQFF
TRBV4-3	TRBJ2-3	CASSEGGGPLNTQYF
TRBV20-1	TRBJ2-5	CSASVGQETQYF
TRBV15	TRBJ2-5	CATSRGQVPIGAQETQYF
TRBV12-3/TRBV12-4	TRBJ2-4	CASSFRDRKNIQYF
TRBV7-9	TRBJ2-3	CASSPPPGDWSTDTQYF
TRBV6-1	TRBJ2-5	CASRPGLSPPETQYF
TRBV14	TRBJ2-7	CASSPMTSGAYEQYF
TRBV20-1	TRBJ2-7	CSARMGQGEQYF
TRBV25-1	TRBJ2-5	CASSEWWGEGETQYF
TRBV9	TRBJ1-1	CASSGGIGQTEAFF
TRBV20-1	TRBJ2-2	CSARDPRSRTGELFF
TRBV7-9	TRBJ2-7	CASSLKVSGLAYEQYF
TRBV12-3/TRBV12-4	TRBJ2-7	CASSLGLGRFYEQYF
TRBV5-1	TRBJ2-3	CASSIQGVVDTQYF
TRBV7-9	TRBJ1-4	CASSLVQYEKLFF
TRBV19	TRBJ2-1	CASSTLGSDEQFF
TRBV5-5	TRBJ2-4	CASSLPRAGVEIQYF
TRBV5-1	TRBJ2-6	CASSLTGANVLTF
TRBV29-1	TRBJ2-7	CSVEWADSYEQYF
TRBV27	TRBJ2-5	CASSLYGLVETQYF
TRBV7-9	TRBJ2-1	CASSSLAGPYNEQFF